The entry that follows covers one T cell receptor (beta chain) sequence. The antigen is undetermined. Original data processing: In the immunoSEQ data, sequences were junction-only and lacked quality scores, so filtering differed. Using immunoSEQ multiplex PCR, the repertoire was profiled, and TCRdb retains in-frame clones only, with some absent. The DNA was the basis for D and trimming; V, J and clone size are from that table. The sample lists about 980,000 clones; more than 75% were seen once. This entry is derived from a study of shared clonotypes between healthy human individuals. Whole-study context: Donors had three CD4 naive, three CD4 memory, two CD8 naive and one CD8 memory plate apiece.

Study-wide results and limits: Relative to clonotypes present in all four donors, those not shared had lower generation probabilities.

V was clipped by 4 bases and J by 7 bases; unmatched bases: 12. Germline loops: CDR1 SGDLS, CDR2 YYNGEE. CDR3 size: 15 residues. The sequencing sample was made of memory CD4+ T cells sorted from blood. Subset described: CD45RA-negative fraction. V gene TRBV9 combines with J gene TRBJ1-2; TRBD1 matches 8 bases. This TCR came from a man aged 18 to 29 in good health. The CDR3, as DNA: TGTGCCAGCAGCCTCGGACAGGGTCTCTCTCTTGGCTACACCTTC. Translation gives CASSLGQGLSLGYTF.